The present entry profiles one T cell receptor (beta chain) with its context. Its antigen is unknown. From the reads, TCRdb called clonotypes with MiXCR, one entry per CDR3 protein. The sample lists a few hundred thousand distinct CDR3 sequences; nearly 35% were seen once. The entry originates in a study of T cell repertoires in cytomegalovirus infection. Overall study: Researchers turned to recently identified HLA-C-restricted CMV epitopes as well as well-studied HLA-B-restricted ones. Shared public TCR beta signatures pointed to both CMV infection and a matching HLA type. Study-wide points: HLA-C-restricted TCR beta clonotypes specific for CMV led the ex vivo response. Public TCR beta family frequency separated CMV-and-HLA carriers, including in an independent cohort.

With 0 bases removed from V and 1 base from J, the gap between germline ends came to 28 bases. The CDR3 length is 22 residues. Germline V lookup: CDR1 LNHNV, CDR2 YYDKDF (reference sequence). Sequenced here: cultured PBMCs, sampled from culture after CMV antigen stimulation. The V and J genes are TRBV15 and TRBJ2-1, with unresolved D. This TCR was sampled from a human donor in good health (CMV status not recorded). Some clones in this sample may be carry-over from other donors' samples. The CDR3 spells CATSRDSTGVEEVGFSYNEQFF. CDR3 in DNA: TGTGCCACCAGCAGAGATAGTACGGGTGTGGAAGAAGTTGGTTTTTCCTACAATGAGCAGTTCTTC.